One and the same sample provided the 14 T cell receptor beta chains below, sequenced in a study of T cells in Graves' hyperthyroidism and ophthalmopathy. The investigators amplified TCR beta CDR3 regions from RNA transcripts. When the TCR CDR3 underwent first-round RT-PCR, the HTBI primer set was used. MiXCR, applied by TCRdb to the multiplex PCR reads, yields one record per CDR3 protein. The sample lists under 350,000 distinct CDR3 sequences; about 18% were seen once. The specimen sequenced was blood. These receptors came from a woman in her forties or fifties with Graves' hyperthyroidism.

This clonotype was detected a few times. The rearrangement links TRBV4-1 to TRBJ2-1; D tentatively fits TRBD1 or TRBD2 (5 bases each). From germline, CDR1 is MGHRA and CDR2 YSYEKL. The CDR3 loop spans 13 amino acids. V lost 0 bases, J lost 12 bases, and 12 bases lay in between. CDR3 protein: CASSQDRGGGQFF. The CDR3 DNA reads as TGCGCCAGCAGCCAAGATCGTGGGGGTGGGCAGTTCTTC.

The chain uses TRBV28 and TRBJ1-6; TRBD1 matches 8 bases. Germline CDR1 MDHEN, CDR2 SYDVKM. J was trimmed by 13 bases and V by 1 base; bases with no gene match: 12. The CDR3 has 16 amino acids. CDR3 residues: CASSLSPGGKIHPLHF. In nucleotides, the CDR3 is TGTGCCAGCAGTTTATCTCCAGGGGGCAAGATTCACCCCCTCCACTTT.

Many counts were recorded for this clonotype. The chain uses TRBV5-1 and TRBJ2-3, with TRBD1 matching 7 bases. This CDR3 is 16 amino acids long. Germline CDR1 reads SGHRS; CDR2 reads YFSETQ. V shed 0 bases, J shed 4 bases, and the junction held 8 bases outside the gene matches. The CDR3 DNA sequence: TGCGCCAGCAGCTTGGCCACAGGGGTTCGCGCAGATACGCAGTATTTT. It specifies CASSLATGVRADTQYF.

This clonotype showed up many times. The chain uses TRBV7-2 and TRBJ2-1, with no clear D. CDR1 and CDR2 (germline): SGHTA, FQGNSA. V was pared by 1 base and J by 4 bases, with 5 bases between. The length of the CDR3 is 13 residues. CDR3 DNA: TGTGCCAGCAGCTTAGACCAGTACAATGAGCAGTTCTTC. Amino acid sequence: CASSLDQYNEQFF.

This chain connects TRBV6-1 to TRBJ2-3, with no clear D. This CDR3 spans 14 amino acids. With 4 bases removed from V and 5 bases from J, the gap between germline ends came to 13 bases. Germline V gives CDR1 MNHNS, CDR2 SASEGT. CDR3 residues: CASSVASLVDTQYF. CDR3 sequence (DNA): TGTGCCAGCAGTGTGGCTTCCCTGGTAGATACGCAGTATTTT.

The gene calls are TRBV20-1 and TRBJ1-1, with TRBD1 identical over 9 bases. Germline-derived CDR1 and CDR2 are DFQATT and SNEGSKA (reference sequence). The CDR3 has 17 amino acids. The V and J ends lost 5 bases and 2 bases, in that order; junction bases with no gene match: 15. The CDR3 nucleotides are TGCAGTGCTCAGTCCCGGGACAGGGTCTCCCCCAACACTGAAGCTTTCTTT. Protein: CSAQSRDRVSPNTEAFF.

This sequence joins TRBV18 and TRBJ1-6; 7 bases fit TRBD1. Germline loops: CDR1 KGHSH, CDR2 LQKENI. The junction had 7 bases not matched to a gene; V was cut back by 3 bases and J by 5 bases. The CDR3 runs to 16 residues. The CDR3 loop is CASSPDRESDNSPLHF. CDR3 nucleotide sequence: TGTGCCAGCTCACCCGACAGGGAAAGCGATAATTCACCCCTCCACTTT.

This clonotype occurred once. The V call is TRBV5-1, the J call TRBJ2-7; D is uncertain. The CDR3 contains 14 residues. Trimming took off 2 bases at V and 1 base at J, with 10 bases between the two ends. Looked up from germline, CDR1 is SGHRS and CDR2 is YFSETQ. The CDR3 is CASSLRHRSYEQYF. CDR3 bases: TGCGCCAGCAGCTTACGACACAGATCCTACGAGCAGTACTTC.

This clonotype occurred a few times. The gene calls are TRBV2 and TRBJ1-4; TRBD1 agrees at 7 bases. V was pared by 4 bases and J by 5 bases, with 7 bases of the junction left unmatched. Germline CDR1 is SNHLY and CDR2 is FYNNEI. The CDR3 contains 15 residues. The CDR3 DNA is TGTGCCAGCAGTGTCACCCAGGGGGGAAATGAAAAACTGTTTTTT. Amino acid sequence: CASSVTQGGNEKLFF.

This clonotype was observed a few times. The chain has TRBV12-3 or TRBV12-4 and TRBJ1-2; D is perhaps TRBD1 (6 bases). The V gene lost 8 bases and the J gene lost 0 bases, with 22 bases spanning the gap. The CDR3 has 17 amino acids. CDR3 region: CASGGGRNTITNYGYTF. In nucleotides, the CDR3 is TGTGCCAGCGGAGGGGGACGGAACACAATAACTAACTATGGCTACACCTTC.

This clonotype appeared many times. J is TRBJ2-1 and V is TRBV12-3 or TRBV12-4, with 10 bases fitting TRBD2. V lost 6 bases to trimming and J lost 7 bases; unmatched junction nucleotides: 12. The CDR3 spans 16 residues. CDR3 protein: CASRGASGSLGNEQFF. The CDR3 DNA follows: TGTGCCAGCAGGGGGGCTAGCGGGAGTCTTGGAAATGAGCAGTTCTTC.

CDR3 region: CASSIGFRGRTTEAFF. The CDR3 nucleotides are TGTGCCAGTAGTATAGGGTTTAGGGGGCGGACCACTGAAGCTTTCTTT. The chain employs TRBV19 and TRBJ1-1; the match to TRBD1 covers 7 bases. The CDR3 is 16 residues long. The V gene's germline CDR1 is LNHDA and CDR2 SQIVND (reference sequence). V lost 1 base to trimming and J lost 4 bases; unmatched junction nucleotides: 9.

The CDR3 sequence is CSASPDRANTEAFF. CDR3 DNA: TGCAGTGCTAGCCCAGACAGGGCCAACACTGAAGCTTTCTTT. The rearrangement joins TRBV20-1 to TRBJ1-1; 7 bases fit TRBD1. This CDR3 has 14 amino acids. Germline values: CDR1 DFQATT, CDR2 SNEGSKA (reference sequence). V gave up 3 bases and J gave up 2 bases; unmatched junction bases: 6.

The J gene is TRBJ2-3, the V gene TRBV20-1; 11 nucleotides line up with TRBD2. Germline V gene data show CDR1 as DFQATT and CDR2 as SNEGSKA (reference sequence). The CDR3 is made up of 16 amino acids. The J segment lost 5 bases and the V segment lost 5 bases, leaving 12 bases of the junction unmatched. The DNA for the CDR3 is TGCAGTGCTGCAGGAGGGCTAGCGGGAGGAGAAGATACGCAGTATTTT. Amino acid sequence: CSAAGGLAGGEDTQYF.